Presented here are 6 T cell receptor beta chains from one specimen sequenced in a study of blood T cell repertoires in COVID-19. Assay: immunoSEQ multiplex PCR; the TCRdb copy retains only in-frame clones and omits some. The sample records 200,000 to 250,000 clones, 70% to 90% being singletons. The sample was peripheral blood. The receptors shown here come from a woman aged 30 to 39 with COVID-19, enrolled during active disease.

The gene calls are TRBV24-1 and TRBJ2-7, with TRBD1 as a possible D gene (6 bases). Deletions cut 6 bases from V and 1 base from J, with 15 bases between. The germline V gene encodes CDR1 KGHDR and CDR2 SFDVKD. The CDR3 totals 15 residues. CDR3 in amino acids: CATSRGRGLSYEQYF. CDR3 DNA: TGTGCCACCAGTCGAGGCAGGGGCCTTTCCTACGAGCAGTACTTC.

The genes are TRBV5-6 and TRBJ1-2; D might be TRBD1 (5 bases). Per the germline V gene, CDR1 is SGHDT and CDR2 is YYEEEE. There are 14 residues in the CDR3. V dropped 2 bases and J dropped 14 bases, with 22 bases sitting between them. The CDR3 spells CASSLGISAHRGTF. The CDR3 coding sequence is TGTGCCAGCAGCTTAGGGATTTCAGCGCACCGGGGGACCTTC.

This chain joins TRBV5-1 and TRBJ1-1; 7 nucleotides align to TRBD1. The CDR3 extends over 15 amino acids. Germline assignment: CDR1 SGHRS and CDR2 YFSETQ. J lost 1 base, V lost 0 bases, and 3 bases had no gene match. CDR3 loop: CASSLGTGANTEAFF. DNA for the CDR3: TGCGCCAGCAGCTTGGGGACAGGCGCGAACACTGAAGCTTTCTTT.

The chain carries TRBV7-8 and TRBJ2-2; D is possibly TRBD1 (5 bases). There are 12 residues in the CDR3. Trimming removed 5 bases from V and 6 bases from J, with 7 bases in between. In germline, CDR1 is SGHVS, CDR2 FQNEAQ. The CDR3 sequence: CASSQGAGELFF. Here the CDR3 DNA reads TGTGCCAGCAGCCAAGGGGCCGGGGAGCTGTTTTTT. Variable domain in full (rest from reference TRBV7-8 and TRBJ2-2): GAGVSQSPRYKVAKRGQDVALRCDPISGHVSLFWYQQALGQGPEFLTYFQNEAQLDKSGLPSDRFFAERPEGSVSTLKIQRTQQEDSAVYLCASSQGAGELFFGEGSRLTVL.

The V gene is TRBV27, the J gene TRBJ2-3, with a possible D match to TRBD2 (6 bases). Trimming removed 5 bases at V and 8 bases at J, with 35 bases between. The germline CDR1 and CDR2 sequences are MNHEY and SMNVEV (reference sequence). The CDR3 contains 20 residues. The CDR3 region has the DNA TGTGCCAGCAGTCAAGACCGCGCGTGGGGAGGCGGAACAGATCGCGGTACGCAGTATTTT. Its translation is CASSQDRAWGGGTDRGTQYF.

The count of this clone is one. The chain carries TRBV24-1 and TRBJ2-2, with 7 bases that match TRBD1. Germline lookup yields CDR1 KGHDR and CDR2 SFDVKD. Germline trimming cut 1 base from V and 0 bases from J; bases unmatched to any gene: 4. This CDR3 is 17 amino acids long. CDR3 in amino acids: CATSDLRTGSNTGELFF. CDR3 nucleotide sequence: TGTGCCACCAGTGATTTACGGACAGGTTCGAACACCGGGGAGCTGTTTTTT.